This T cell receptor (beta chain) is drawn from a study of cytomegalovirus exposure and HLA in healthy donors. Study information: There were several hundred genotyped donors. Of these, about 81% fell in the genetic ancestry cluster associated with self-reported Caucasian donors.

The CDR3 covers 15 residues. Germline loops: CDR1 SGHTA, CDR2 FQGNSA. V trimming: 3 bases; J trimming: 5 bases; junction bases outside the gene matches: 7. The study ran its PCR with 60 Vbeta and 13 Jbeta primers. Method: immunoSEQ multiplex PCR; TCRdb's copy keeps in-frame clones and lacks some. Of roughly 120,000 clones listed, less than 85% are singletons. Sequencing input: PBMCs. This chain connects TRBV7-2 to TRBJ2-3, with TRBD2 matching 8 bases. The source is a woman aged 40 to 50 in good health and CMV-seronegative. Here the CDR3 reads CASSFSAGGEDTQYF. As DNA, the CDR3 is TGTGCCAGCAGCTTTTCGGCGGGGGGTGAAGATACGCAGTATTTT.